In its sample, the clone carrying this TCR beta chain was seen a few times. As yet, its antigen is unknown. These data belong to a study of Ad26.COV2.S vaccination and SARS-CoV-2 variants. Study outcomes and limitations: Reportedly, after vaccination the spike-specific CD8+ and CD4+ T cell responses displayed substantial breadth. Ad26.COV2.S recipients had broader spike-specific TCRs (P = 0.0014). Recipients of either vaccine or placebo displayed similar breadth of non-spike TCRs. Overall T cell responses may have been underestimated by the analyses of TCR breadth and depth.

Germline CDR1 and CDR2: SGHNT and YYREEE (reference sequence). The trim removed 4 bases at V and 8 bases at J, leaving 10 bases unmatched. This CDR3 contains 15 residues. Assay: immunoSEQ multiplex PCR; the TCRdb copy retains only in-frame clones and omits some. The sample records roughly 150,000 clones, 86% being singletons. This receptor was taken from a human donor who had recovered from COVID-19. V and J are TRBV5-4 and TRBJ1-4; TRBD1 matches at 8 bases. This specimen consisted of peripheral blood, obtained after recovery from COVID-19. CDR3 coding DNA: TGTGCCAGCAGCCCAAAGACAGGGGCGTCCGAAAAACTGTTTTTT. Amino acid sequence: CASSPKTGASEKLFF.